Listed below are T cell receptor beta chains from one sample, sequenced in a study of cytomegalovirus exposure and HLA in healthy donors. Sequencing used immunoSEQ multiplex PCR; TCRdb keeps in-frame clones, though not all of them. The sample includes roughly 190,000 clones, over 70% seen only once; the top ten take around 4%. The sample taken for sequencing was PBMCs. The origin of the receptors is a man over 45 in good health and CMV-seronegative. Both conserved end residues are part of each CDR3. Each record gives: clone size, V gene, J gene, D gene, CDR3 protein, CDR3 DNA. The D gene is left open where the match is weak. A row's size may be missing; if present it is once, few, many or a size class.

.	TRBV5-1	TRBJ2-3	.	CASSVIVEDTQYF	TGCGCCAGCAGCGTCATAGTAGAGGATACGCAGTATTTT
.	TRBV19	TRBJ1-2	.	CASTAGVLGYTF	TGTGCCAGTACCGCGGGTGTATTGGGCTACACCTTC
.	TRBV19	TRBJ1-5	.	CASSLLTAIVNQPQHF	TGTGCCAGTAGTCTCCTGACAGCTATAGTCAATCAGCCCCAGCATTTT
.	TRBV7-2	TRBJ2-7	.	CASSYTLSEQYF	TGTGCCAGCAGCTATACGCTAAGCGAGCAGTACTTC
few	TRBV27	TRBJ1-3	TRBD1	CASSLSDRVTGNTIYF	TGTGCCAGCAGTTTATCCGACAGGGTAACTGGAAACACCATATATTTT
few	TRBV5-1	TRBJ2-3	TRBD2	CASSGGGAGLGSTDTQYF	TGCGCCAGCAGCGGCGGGGGGGCCGGGTTGGGTAGCACAGATACGCAGTATTTT
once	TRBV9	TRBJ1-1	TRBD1	CASSIGTGVRTEAFF	TGTGCCAGCAGCATCGGGACAGGGGTAAGAACTGAAGCTTTCTTT
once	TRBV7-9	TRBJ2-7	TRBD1	CASSLWQGDVYEQYF	TGTGCCAGCAGCTTATGGCAGGGGGATGTCTACGAGCAGTACTTC
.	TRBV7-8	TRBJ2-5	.	CASSLRRGSSETQYF	TGTGCCAGCAGCTTACGCCGCGGGTCCTCGGAGACCCAGTACTTC
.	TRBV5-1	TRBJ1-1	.	CASSEWGGATEAFF	TGCGCCAGCAGCGAATGGGGGGGGGCGACCGAAGCTTTCTTT
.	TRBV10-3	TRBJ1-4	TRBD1	CAISSGQRGGGNEKLFF	TGTGCCATTAGCTCGGGACAGAGGGGAGGCGGTAATGAAAAACTGTTTTTT
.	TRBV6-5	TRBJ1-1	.	CASRSQGTEAFF	TGTGCCAGCAGATCCCAGGGTACTGAAGCTTTCTTT
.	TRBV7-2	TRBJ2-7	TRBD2	CASRWAGAYEQYF	TGTGCCAGCAGGTGGGCGGGAGCCTACGAGCAGTACTTC
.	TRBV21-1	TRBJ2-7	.	CASPLKQSPNSYEQYF	TGTGCCAGCCCTCTTAAACAGTCCCCTAACAGCTACGAGCAGTACTTC
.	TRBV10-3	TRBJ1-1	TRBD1	CAISESSGQGGTEAFF	TGTGCCATCAGTGAGTCGTCGGGACAGGGGGGGACTGAAGCTTTCTTT
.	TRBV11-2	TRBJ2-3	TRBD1	CASSSKSTGGIDTQYF	TGTGCCAGCAGCTCCAAATCAACAGGGGGCATCGATACGCAGTATTTT
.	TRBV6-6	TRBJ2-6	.	CASSYSSVAGANVLTF	TGTGCCAGCAGTTACTCGAGCGTGGCTGGGGCCAACGTCCTGACTTTC
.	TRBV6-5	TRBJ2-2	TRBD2	CASSFRSGGIAGELFF	TGTGCCAGCAGTTTCCGTAGCGGGGGGATAGCCGGGGAGCTGTTTTTT
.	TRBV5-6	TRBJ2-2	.	CASSNTGMGELFF	TGTGCCAGCAGCAATACAGGGATGGGGGAGCTGTTTTTT
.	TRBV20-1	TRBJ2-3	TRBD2	CSARSGDTQYF	TGCAGTGCTCGGAGCGGGGACACGCAGTATTTT
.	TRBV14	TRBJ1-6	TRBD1	CASSPRTGGYLHF	TGTGCCAGCAGCCCTAGGACAGGCGGGTACCTCCACTTT
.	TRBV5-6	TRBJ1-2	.	CASTPPANYGYTF	TGTGCCAGCACCCCCCCTGCTAACTATGGCTACACCTTC
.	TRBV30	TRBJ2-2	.	CAWRQYTGELFF	TGTGCCTGGAGACAGTACACCGGGGAGCTGTTTTTT
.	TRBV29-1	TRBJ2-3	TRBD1	CSVESSTGKLGTDTQYF	TGCAGCGTTGAATCCTCGACAGGGAAACTCGGCACAGATACGCAGTATTTT
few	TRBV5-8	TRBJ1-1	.	CASSFGGVSNTEAFF	TGTGCCAGCAGCTTTGGGGGGGTATCGAACACTGAAGCTTTCTTT
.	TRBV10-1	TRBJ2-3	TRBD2	CASSVSGGATDTQYF	TGCGCCAGCAGTGTTAGCGGGGGGGCGACAGATACGCAGTATTTT
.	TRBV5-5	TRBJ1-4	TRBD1	CASSRGQGGKLFF	TGTGCCAGCAGCCGTGGACAGGGGGGAAAACTGTTTTTT
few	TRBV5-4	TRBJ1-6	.	CASSLGGGRISSPLHF	TGTGCCAGCAGCTTGGGGGGGGGAAGAATTAGTTCACCCCTCCACTTT
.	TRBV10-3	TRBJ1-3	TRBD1	CAITGGGNTIYF	TGTGCCATTACAGGGGGCGGAAACACCATATATTTT
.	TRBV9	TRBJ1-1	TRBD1	CASSVGVGTVEAFF	TGTGCCAGCAGCGTAGGGGTCGGGACAGTTGAAGCTTTCTTT
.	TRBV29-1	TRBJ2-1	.	CSVDYGGRNEQFF	TGCAGCGTTGACTATGGGGGGAGAAATGAGCAGTTCTTC
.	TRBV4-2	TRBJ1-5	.	CASSQAPGLDYSNQPQHF	TGTGCCAGCAGCCAAGCACCGGGACTCGATTATAGCAATCAGCCCCAGCATTTT
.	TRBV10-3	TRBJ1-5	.	CAISESTQGPVDF	TGTGCCATCAGTGAGTCGACTCAGGGGCCGGTGGATTTT
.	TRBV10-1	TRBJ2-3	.	CASSELIIGTQQYF	TGCGCCAGCAGTGAGTTAATCATTGGGACTCAGCAGTATTTT
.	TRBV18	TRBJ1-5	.	CASSPRSGWDQPQHF	TGTGCCAGCTCACCACGTTCAGGGTGGGATCAGCCCCAGCATTTT
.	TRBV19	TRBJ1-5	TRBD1	CASSGTGSQPQHF	TGTGCCAGTAGTGGGACAGGAAGCCAGCCCCAGCATTTT
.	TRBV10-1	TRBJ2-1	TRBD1	CASSERQGPYNEQFF	TGCGCCAGCAGTGAGAGACAGGGACCGTACAATGAGCAGTTCTTC
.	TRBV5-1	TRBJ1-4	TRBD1	CASSSPGGEKLFF	TGCGCCAGCAGCTCCCCAGGGGGTGAAAAACTGTTTTTT
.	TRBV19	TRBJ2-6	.	CASNSGRLPGANVLTF	TGTGCCAGTAACTCGGGTCGGTTGCCTGGGGCCAACGTCCTGACTTTC
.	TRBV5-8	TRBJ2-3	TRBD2	CASPQLAGRTDTQYF	TGTGCCAGCCCTCAGCTAGCGGGGCGCACAGATACGCAGTATTTT